This passage covers 10 T cell receptor beta chains from one sample sequenced in a study of T cell responses to AZD1222 COVID-19 vaccine. Assay: immunoSEQ multiplex PCR; the TCRdb copy retains only in-frame clones and omits some. The data contain roughly 160,000 clones, more than 80% of them seen just once; the ten biggest clones take up approximately 6.9%. Material: peripheral blood, obtained on day 0 of AZD1222 vaccination. The receptors were gathered from an adult in good health.

J is TRBJ1-2 and V is TRBV29-1, with 7 bases lining up with TRBD1. V was pared by 6 bases and J by 8 bases, with 6 bases of the junction left unmatched. The CDR3 extends over 11 amino acids. From germline, CDR1 is SQVTM and CDR2 ANQGSEA. The CDR3 is CSVPNRGGYTF. The CDR3 region has the DNA TGCAGCGTCCCCAACAGGGGCGGCTACACCTTC.

The V gene is TRBV15, the J gene TRBJ2-6, with D perhaps assigned TRBD1 or TRBD2 (5 bases each). The CDR3 runs to 16 residues. V was trimmed by 6 bases and J by 1 base, leaving 13 bases between them. Germline values: CDR1 LNHNV, CDR2 YYDKDF (reference sequence). The CDR3 sequence: CATRRVQGSGANVLTF. The CDR3 DNA reads TGTGCCACCAGGAGGGTTCAGGGTTCTGGGGCCAACGTCCTGACTTTC.

The chain links TRBV7-8 to TRBJ1-2, with D tentatively TRBD1 (5 bases). Germline V gives CDR1 SGHVS, CDR2 FQNEAQ. Deletions cut 0 bases from V and 8 bases from J, with 13 bases between. The CDR3 runs to 14 residues. CDR3 nucleotides: TGTGCCAGCAGCTTAGCGCAGGGATGGGAGGGCTACACCTTC. This codes for CASSLAQGWEGYTF.

This rearrangement joins TRBV10-3 to TRBJ1-1; TRBD1 is a possible D gene (5 bases). CDR3 length equals 13 residues. V was clipped by 2 bases and J by 8 bases, with 12 bases between them. Germline CDR1 and CDR2: ENHRY and SYGVKD. This CDR3 is CAISEGGTGEAFF. The DNA for the CDR3 is TGTGCCATCAGTGAGGGGGGGACTGGGGAAGCTTTCTTT.

This rearrangement joins TRBV20-1 to TRBJ2-5; the D is unclear. Trimming removed 2 bases from V and 5 bases from J, with 6 bases in between. The CDR3 is 11 amino acids. Looked up from germline, CDR1 is DFQATT and CDR2 is SNEGSKA (reference sequence). The CDR3: CSARLSETQYF. The CDR3, as DNA: TGCAGTGCTAGATTAAGCGAGACCCAGTACTTC.

V is TRBV6-5 and J is TRBJ1-4; D is ambiguous. Germline assignment: CDR1 MNHEY and CDR2 SVGAGI. CDR3 size: 13 residues. Trimming shortened V by 2 bases and J by 7 bases, and 8 bases separated the two germline ends. CDR3 in DNA: TGTGCCAGCAGTTACGTGGCAGGTGAAAAACTGTTTTTT. It is translated as CASSYVAGEKLFF.

J is TRBJ1-3 and V is TRBV7-9, with D perhaps TRBD1 (5 bases). In germline, CDR1 is SEHNR, CDR2 FQNEAQ (reference sequence). There are 15 residues in the CDR3. Trimming took off 5 bases at V and 0 bases at J, with 11 bases between the two ends. CDR3 region: CASSTGVYSGNTIYF. Written as DNA, the CDR3 is TGTGCCAGCAGCACAGGCGTTTACTCTGGAAACACCATATATTTT.

The chain has TRBV18 and TRBJ2-6; D is undetermined. The CDR3 spans 19 residues. Trimming removed 0 bases at V and 0 bases at J, with 15 bases between. The germline gives CDR1 KGHSH, CDR2 LQKENI. The DNA for the CDR3 is TGTGCCAGCTCACCACCGAGTAGGGTTCCCCTCTCTGGGGCCAACGTCCTGACTTTC. It is translated as CASSPPSRVPLSGANVLTF. Full variable domain (outside the CDR3, taken from reference TRBV18 and TRBJ2-6): NAGVMQNPRHLVRRRGQEARLRCSPMKGHSHVYWYRQLPEEGLKFMVYLQKENIIDESGMPKERFSAEFPKEGPSILRIQQVVRGDSAAYFCASSPPSRVPLSGANVLTFGAGSRLTVL.

The chain has TRBV7-9 and TRBJ2-5; TRBD1 matches 9 bases. Germline V lookup: CDR1 SEHNR, CDR2 FQNEAQ (reference sequence). CDR3 length equals 14 residues. Losses at the gene ends were 2 bases for V and 5 bases for J; bases not matched to a gene: 3. The CDR3: CASSLRDRVETQYF. The CDR3 DNA reads as TGTGCCAGCAGCTTAAGGGACAGGGTGGAGACCCAGTACTTC.

The chain employs TRBV12-3 or TRBV12-4 and TRBJ1-6, with D unclear. The CDR3 is 13 amino acids. With 6 bases removed from V and 6 bases from J, the gap between germline ends came to 9 bases. The CDR3 DNA sequence: TGTGCCAGCAGCGATGTGGTTAATTCACCCCTCCACTTT. Protein sequence: CASSDVVNSPLHF.